The present entry profiles one TCR beta chain with its context. Its cognate antigen is unknown. This sample was included in a study of cytotoxic CD8 clonotypes in ibrutinib-treated CLL. For the study at large: On average, each sample had about 250,000 productive templates and 100,000 or so productive rearrangements.

TCRdb's table, derived via immunoSEQ multiplex PCR, lists solely in-frame clones and lacks some. The table has 100,000 to 150,000 clones, 80% to 90% seen once. General study findings and limits: Clonality showed a rise at ibrutinib response that reversed toward baseline at progression. Clonality (at baseline) was higher than in age-matched healthy donors and tracked circulating CD8+ T-cell counts.

CDR3 length: 15 amino acids. The V gene lost 7 bases and the J gene lost 4 bases, with 19 bases spanning the gap. In germline, CDR1 is LNHDA, CDR2 SQIVND (reference sequence). V gene TRBV19 combines with J gene TRBJ1-2; tentative D call: TRBD1 (5 bases). The clonotype comes from a human donor with chronic lymphocytic leukemia. This material consisted of PBMCs, taken after 24 months of ibrutinib treatment. The CDR3 DNA reads as TGTGCCAGTACCGCCAGGGACGGAACTTTCTATGGCTACACCTTC. Amino acids: CASTARDGTFYGYTF.